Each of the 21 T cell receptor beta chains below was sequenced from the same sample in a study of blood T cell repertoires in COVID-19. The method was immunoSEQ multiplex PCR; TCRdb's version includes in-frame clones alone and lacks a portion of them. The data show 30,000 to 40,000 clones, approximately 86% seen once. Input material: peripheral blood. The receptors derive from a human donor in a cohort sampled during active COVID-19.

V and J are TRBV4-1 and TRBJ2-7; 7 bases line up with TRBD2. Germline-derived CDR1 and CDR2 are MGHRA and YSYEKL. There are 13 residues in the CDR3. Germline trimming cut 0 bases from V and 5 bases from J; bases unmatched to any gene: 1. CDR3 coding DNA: TGCGCCAGCAGCCAAGAGGGGGGGGACGAGCAGTACTTC. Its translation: CASSQEGGDEQYF.

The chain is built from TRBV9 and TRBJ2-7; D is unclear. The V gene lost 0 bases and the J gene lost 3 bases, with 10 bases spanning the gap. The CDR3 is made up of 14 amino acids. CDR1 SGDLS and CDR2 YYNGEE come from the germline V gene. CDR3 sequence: CASSVAPTNYEQYF. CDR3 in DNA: TGTGCCAGCAGCGTAGCTCCGACAAACTACGAGCAGTACTTC.

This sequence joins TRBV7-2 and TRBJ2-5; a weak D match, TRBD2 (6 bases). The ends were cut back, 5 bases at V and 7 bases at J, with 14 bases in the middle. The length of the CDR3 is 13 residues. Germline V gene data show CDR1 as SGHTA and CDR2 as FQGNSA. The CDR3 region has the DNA TGTGCCAGCAGCCGCGGGACTCAGTGGACCCAGTACTTC. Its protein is CASSRGTQWTQYF.

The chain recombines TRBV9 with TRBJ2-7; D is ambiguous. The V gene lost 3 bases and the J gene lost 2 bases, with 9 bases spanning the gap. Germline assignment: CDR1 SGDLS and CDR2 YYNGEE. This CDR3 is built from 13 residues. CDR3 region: CASSGTDTYEQYF. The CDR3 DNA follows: TGTGCCAGCAGCGGAACTGATACCTACGAGCAGTACTTC.

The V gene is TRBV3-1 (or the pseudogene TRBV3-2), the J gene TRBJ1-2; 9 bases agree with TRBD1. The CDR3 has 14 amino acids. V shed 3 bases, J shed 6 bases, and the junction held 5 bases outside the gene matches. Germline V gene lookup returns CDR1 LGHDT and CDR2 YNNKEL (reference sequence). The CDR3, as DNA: TGTGCCAGCAGCCAGGGGACAGGGCAGGATGGCTACACCTTC. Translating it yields CASSQGTGQDGYTF.

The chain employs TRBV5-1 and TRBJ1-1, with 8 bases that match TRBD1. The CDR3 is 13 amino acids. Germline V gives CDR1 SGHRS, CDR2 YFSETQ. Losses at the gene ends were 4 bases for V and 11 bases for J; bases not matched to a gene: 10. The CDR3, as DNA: TGCGCCAGCAGCCCTCAGGGGGCAAATGTGGCTTTCTTT. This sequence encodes CASSPQGANVAFF.

The CDR3 here is CASSQEAANTGELFF. CDR3 sequence (DNA): TGCGCCAGCAGCCAAGAAGCGGCGAACACCGGGGAGCTGTTTTTT. V usage is TRBV4-1 and J usage is TRBJ2-2; tentatively, D is TRBD2 (5 bases). Deletions cut 0 bases from V and 0 bases from J, with 5 bases between. The length of the CDR3 is 15 residues. From germline, CDR1 is MGHRA and CDR2 YSYEKL.

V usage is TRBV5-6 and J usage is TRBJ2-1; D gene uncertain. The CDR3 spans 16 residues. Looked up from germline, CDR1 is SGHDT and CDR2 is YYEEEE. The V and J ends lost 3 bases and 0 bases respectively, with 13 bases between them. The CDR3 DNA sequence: TGTGCCAGCAGCTCCCTTGGCGGAGCCTCCTACAATGAGCAGTTCTTC. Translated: CASSSLGGASYNEQFF. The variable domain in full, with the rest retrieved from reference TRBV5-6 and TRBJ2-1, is DAGVTQSPTHLIKTRGQQVTLRCSPKSGHDTVSWYQQALGQGPQFIFQYYEEEERQRGNFPDRFSGHQFPNYSSELNVNALLLGDSALYLCASSSLGGASYNEQFFGPGTRLTVL.

The CDR3 is CASSRTTRGQFF. The CDR3 region has the DNA TGTGCCAGCAGCCGGACCACCCGGGGACAGTTCTTC. The chain links TRBV7-8 to TRBJ2-1; D possibly corresponds to TRBD2 (5 bases). Trimming cost V 5 bases and J 13 bases, with 15 bases left between them. The CDR3 runs 12 residues. The germline CDR1 and CDR2 sequences are SGHVS and FQNEAQ.

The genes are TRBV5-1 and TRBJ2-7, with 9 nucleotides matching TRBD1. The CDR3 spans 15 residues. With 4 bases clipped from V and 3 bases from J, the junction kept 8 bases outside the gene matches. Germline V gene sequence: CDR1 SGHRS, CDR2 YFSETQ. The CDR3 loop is CASSQGQGPLYEQYF. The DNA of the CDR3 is TGCGCCAGCAGCCAGGGACAGGGCCCCCTCTACGAGCAGTACTTC.

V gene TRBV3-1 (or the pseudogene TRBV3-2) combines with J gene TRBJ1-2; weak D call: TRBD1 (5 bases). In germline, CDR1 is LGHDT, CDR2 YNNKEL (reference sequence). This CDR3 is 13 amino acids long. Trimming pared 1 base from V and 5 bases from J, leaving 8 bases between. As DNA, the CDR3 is TGTGCCAGCAGCCAAGGGCAGGGTTATGGCTACACCTTC. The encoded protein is CASSQGQGYGYTF.

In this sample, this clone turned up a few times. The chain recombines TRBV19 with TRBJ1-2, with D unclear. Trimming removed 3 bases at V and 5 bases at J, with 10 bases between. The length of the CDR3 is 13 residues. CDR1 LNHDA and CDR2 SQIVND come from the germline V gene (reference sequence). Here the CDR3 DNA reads TGTGCCAGTAGTATTTTCTCGGGTTATGGCTACACCTTC. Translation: CASSIFSGYGYTF.

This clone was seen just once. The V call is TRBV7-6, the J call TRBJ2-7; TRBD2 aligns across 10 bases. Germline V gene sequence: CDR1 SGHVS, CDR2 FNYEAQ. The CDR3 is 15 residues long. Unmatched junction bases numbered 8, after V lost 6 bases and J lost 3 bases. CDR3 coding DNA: TGTGCCAGCAGTTATCTAGCGGGGGCCCGCTACGAGCAGTACTTC. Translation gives CASSYLAGARYEQYF.

The CDR3 sequence: CASSTSPTGAMGEQYF. CDR3 DNA sequence: TGTGCCAGCAGTACATCTCCGACAGGGGCGATGGGCGAGCAGTACTTC. The rearrangement links TRBV27 to TRBJ2-7; 8 bases agree with TRBD1. The CDR3 is made up of 16 amino acids. Germline V CDR1 and CDR2: MNHEY, SMNVEV (reference sequence). The J segment lost 6 bases and the V segment lost 5 bases, leaving 15 bases of the junction unmatched.

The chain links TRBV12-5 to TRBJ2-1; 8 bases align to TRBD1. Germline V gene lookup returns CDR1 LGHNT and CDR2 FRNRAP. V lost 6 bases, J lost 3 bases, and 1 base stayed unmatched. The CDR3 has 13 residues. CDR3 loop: CASGGTGYNEQFF. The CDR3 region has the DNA TGTGCTAGTGGGGGGACAGGCTACAATGAGCAGTTCTTC.

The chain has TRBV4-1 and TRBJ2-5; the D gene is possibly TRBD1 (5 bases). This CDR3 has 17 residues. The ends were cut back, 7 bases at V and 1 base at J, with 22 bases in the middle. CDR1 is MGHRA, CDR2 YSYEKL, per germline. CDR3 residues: CASKGGQGRSLQETQYF. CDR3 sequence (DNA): TGCGCCAGCAAGGGCGGACAAGGTCGGTCCCTCCAAGAGACCCAGTACTTC.

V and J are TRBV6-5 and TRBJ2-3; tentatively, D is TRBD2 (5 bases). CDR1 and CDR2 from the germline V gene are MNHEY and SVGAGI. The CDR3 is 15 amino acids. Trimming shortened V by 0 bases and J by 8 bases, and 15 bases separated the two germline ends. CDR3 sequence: CASSYSGRVGGTQYF. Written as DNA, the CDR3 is TGTGCCAGCAGTTACTCGGGTAGAGTAGGAGGTACGCAGTATTTT.

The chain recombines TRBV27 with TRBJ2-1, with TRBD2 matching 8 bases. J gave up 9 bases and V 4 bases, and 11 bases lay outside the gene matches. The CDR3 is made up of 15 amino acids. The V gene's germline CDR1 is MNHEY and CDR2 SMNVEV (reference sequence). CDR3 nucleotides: TGTGCCAGCAGTTCATCGGGGGGGCAGTGGGGTGAGCAGTTCTTC. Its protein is CASSSSGGQWGEQFF.

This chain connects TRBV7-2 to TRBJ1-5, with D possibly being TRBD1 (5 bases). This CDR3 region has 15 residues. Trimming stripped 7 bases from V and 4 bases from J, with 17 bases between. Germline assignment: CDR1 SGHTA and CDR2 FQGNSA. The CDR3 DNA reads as TGTGCCAGCAATCAGGGAGGGAGCGGGAATCAGCCCCAGCATTTT. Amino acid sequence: CASNQGGSGNQPQHF. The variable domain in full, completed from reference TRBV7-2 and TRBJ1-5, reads GAGVSQSPSNKVTEKGKDVELRCDPISGHTALYWYRQSLGQGLEFLIYFQGNSAPDKSGLPSDRFSAERTGGSVSTLTIQRTQQEDSAVYLCASNQGGSGNQPQHFGDGTRLSIL.

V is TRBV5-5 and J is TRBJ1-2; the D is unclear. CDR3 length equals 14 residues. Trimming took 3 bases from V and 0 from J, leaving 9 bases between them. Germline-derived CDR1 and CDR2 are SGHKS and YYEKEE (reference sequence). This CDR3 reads CASSWRASNYGYTF. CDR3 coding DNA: TGTGCCAGCAGCTGGAGGGCTTCTAACTATGGCTACACCTTC.

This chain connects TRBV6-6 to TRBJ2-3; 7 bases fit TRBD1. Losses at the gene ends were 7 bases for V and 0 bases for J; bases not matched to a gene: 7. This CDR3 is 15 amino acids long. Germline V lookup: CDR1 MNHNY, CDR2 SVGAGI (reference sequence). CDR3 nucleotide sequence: TGTGCCAGCAATTTGAGGGGGCTGAGCACAGATACGCAGTATTTT. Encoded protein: CASNLRGLSTDTQYF.